This TCR beta chain is drawn from a study of cytomegalovirus exposure and HLA in healthy donors. About the study: The early release's HLA-typed donors yielded 78 million or so unique TCRs. General study points: Earlier results showed most TCR beta V segments being productive about 87% or about 30% of the time.

Note on this clone: The antigen is undetermined.

With 5 bases removed from V and 3 bases from J, the gap between germline ends came to 10 bases. Germline V gene lookup returns CDR1 MDHEN and CDR2 SYDVKM. This CDR3 is built from 13 residues. The PCR contained 60 Vbeta and 13 Jbeta primers. The table came from immunoSEQ multiplex PCR; TCRdb's copy has only in-frame clones and leaves some out. The table records 170,000 or so clones, nearly 80% of them present only once. All the people who gave samples were healthy bone marrow donors. This receptor was identified in a middle-aged woman in good health and CMV-seronegative. The J gene is TRBJ1-1, the V gene TRBV28; a possible D gene is TRBD1 (5 bases). Sequencing was performed on PBMCs. DNA for the CDR3: TGTGCCAGCAGTATATCCAGGGACACTGAAGCTTTCTTT. Its protein product is CASSISRDTEAFF.